The source of this T cell receptor beta chain is a study of T cells after yellow fever vaccination. In this sample, this clonotype turned up many times. Its antigen is as yet unknown. Template switching with 5'RACE generated the TCR cDNA and added a universal primer site and UMIs. TCRdb processed the 5' RACE reads anew with MiXCR; each CDR3 protein has one entry. The sample has about 550,000 distinct CDR3 sequences; 15% to 20% are singletons. Germline V gene data show CDR1 as SGHVS and CDR2 as FQNEAQ. V lost 6 bases, J lost 1 base, and 15 bases lay in between. The CDR3 runs to 15 residues. Broader study findings: Within FACS-sorted repertoires, abundant clonotypes contaminating from the bulk population could be present. After the booster, approximately 96% of CD4 and roughly nine tenths of CD8 primary-response clones were re-detected. Peaking faster, on day 5 versus 15, the secondary response was nonetheless weaker.

The chain uses TRBV7-8 and TRBJ2-5; D not resolved. The sequences come from PBMCs, collected 15 days after the yellow fever booster vaccination. This clonotype originated in a man aged 25 to 45 who received the YFV17D yellow fever vaccine. The CDR3 region has the DNA TGTGCCAGCAGTCGAAGTGCCGCGGTCCAAGAGACCCAGTACTTC. Translated: CASSRSAAVQETQYF.